These 27 T cell receptor beta chains originate from one sample sequenced in a study of T cells in Graves' hyperthyroidism and ophthalmopathy. Amplification of TCR beta CDR3 regions used RNA as the template. TCR CDR3 regions were first amplified by RT-PCR with HTBI primers. MiXCR, applied by TCRdb to the multiplex PCR reads, yields one record per CDR3 protein. The sample shows around 600,000 distinct CDR3 sequences, about 16% of them seen only once. Sequenced: blood. The receptors shown here come from a woman aged 40 to 50 with Graves' ophthalmopathy.

This clonotype was counted only a few times. The V and J genes are TRBV7-9 and TRBJ1-2, with 7 bases fitting TRBD1. Trimming took 1 base from V and 1 from J; bases not matched to a gene: 3. This CDR3 region has 15 residues. The germline V gene has CDR1 SEHNR and CDR2 FQNEAQ (reference sequence). CDR3 protein: CASSLDRGHNYGYTF. As DNA, the CDR3 is TGTGCCAGCAGCTTAGACAGGGGACATAACTATGGCTACACCTTC.

The CDR3 here is CASAHSAGISYNEQFF. The CDR3 DNA reads as TGTGCCAGCGCCCATAGTGCAGGGATTAGCTACAATGAGCAGTTCTTC. The chain employs TRBV5-8 and TRBJ2-1; possible D gene TRBD1, 5 bases. The germline V gene encodes CDR1 SGHTS and CDR2 YDEGEE. The CDR3 is 16 residues long. V was trimmed by 7 bases and J by 3 bases, leaving 20 bases between them. The variable domain in full, completed from reference TRBV5-8 and TRBJ2-1, reads EAGVTQSPTHLIKTRGQQATLRCSPISGHTSVYWYQQALGLGLQFLLWYDEGEERNRGNFPPRFSGRQFPNYSSELNVNALELEDSALYLCASAHSAGISYNEQFFGPGTRLTVL.

This clonotype was counted at least ten times. The rearrangement joins TRBV6-2 or TRBV6-3 to TRBJ1-5, with D tentatively TRBD1 (5 bases). The germline gives CDR1 MNHEY, CDR2 SVGEGT. The CDR3 is 12 amino acids. The V and J ends lost 2 bases and 12 bases respectively, with 11 bases between them. The CDR3 here is CASSYRVDSQHF. CDR3 DNA sequence: TGTGCCAGCAGTTACCGGGTTGACAGCCAGCATTTT.

This clonotype was observed a handful of times. V usage is TRBV4-2 and J usage is TRBJ2-6, with a possible D match to TRBD2 (5 bases). The V end lost 0 bases, the J end lost 0 bases, and 18 bases lay between the germline ends. The CDR3 runs to 20 residues. Germline loops: CDR1 LGHNA, CDR2 YNFKEQ. This chain's CDR3 is CASSQEVRGISISGANVLTF. The CDR3 coding sequence is TGTGCCAGCAGCCAAGAAGTCAGAGGGATCAGCATCTCTGGGGCCAACGTCCTGACTTTC.

This clonotype was seen more than once but under ten times. The chain combines TRBV27 with TRBJ1-3; D uncertain. V lost 1 base, J lost 3 bases, and 25 bases lay in between. The CDR3 has 20 amino acids. Germline V gives CDR1 MNHEY, CDR2 SMNVEV (reference sequence). CDR3 sequence: CASSLLSQRLVLTVGNTIYF. The DNA for the CDR3 is TGTGCCAGCAGTTTATTATCACAGCGGTTGGTTCTAACAGTTGGAAACACCATATATTTT.

In this sample, this clonotype turned up a few times. J is TRBJ2-7 and V is TRBV7-2; tentatively, D is TRBD1 (5 bases). In germline, CDR1 is SGHTA, CDR2 FQGNSA. The CDR3 sequence is 14 residues long. With 1 base removed from V and 2 bases from J, the gap between germline ends came to 9 bases. The CDR3 DNA sequence: TGTGCCAGCAGCTTAGTGGCAGGGCCCTACGAGCAGTACTTC. Protein: CASSLVAGPYEQYF.

This clonotype was picked up many times. The chain employs TRBV2 and TRBJ1-1; D not certain. The CDR3 extends over 14 amino acids. The germline V gene has CDR1 SNHLY and CDR2 FYNNEI. V lost 5 bases and J 8 bases, leaving 18 bases between the germline ends. CDR3 sequence reads: CASSRLGLDAEAFF. CDR3 nucleotides: TGTGCCAGCAGTCGATTAGGGCTGGACGCCGAAGCTTTCTTT.

This clonotype has only a few counts. The rearrangement uses TRBV6-5 and TRBJ2-1; 8 bases map to TRBD2. J lost 6 bases, V lost 0 bases, and 7 bases had no gene match. Germline CDR1 MNHEY, CDR2 SVGAGI. The CDR3 loop spans 16 amino acids. The chain's CDR3 is CASSYSGSGDPNEQFF. CDR3 sequence (DNA): TGTGCCAGCAGTTACTCGGGTAGCGGGGACCCCAATGAGCAGTTCTTC.

The table lists this clonotype with many counts. This chain connects TRBV2 to TRBJ2-4, with TRBD2 matching over 7 bases. This CDR3 has 16 residues. Germline V lookup: CDR1 SNHLY, CDR2 FYNNEI. The junction had 10 bases not matched to a gene; V was cut back by 7 bases and J by 1 base. CDR3 in DNA: TGTGCCAGCAATATCCTGGGGGGGACGGCCAAAAACATTCAGTACTTC. This translates into CASNILGGTAKNIQYF.

This clonotype was found many times. This sequence joins TRBV29-1 and TRBJ2-5; a possible D gene is TRBD1 (6 bases). This CDR3 has 16 residues. Germline loops: CDR1 SQVTM, CDR2 ANQGSEA. The germline V and J ends were trimmed by 6 bases and 4 bases, with 24 bases remaining between them. DNA for the CDR3: TGCAGCGTCACCAAAGGGGTCCAGGGGTTCAGAGAGACCCAGTACTTC. It encodes CSVTKGVQGFRETQYF. The full variable domain, in which reference TRBV29-1 and TRBJ2-5 provide the parts outside the CDR3, is SAVISQKPSRDICQRGTSLTIQCQVDSQVTMMFWYRQQPGQSLTLIATANQGSEATYESGFVIDKFPISRPNLTFSTLTVSNMSPEDSSIYLCSVTKGVQGFRETQYFGPGTRLLVL.

V is TRBV30 and J is TRBJ2-1; D gene ambiguous. Trimming stripped 1 base from V and 5 bases from J, with 12 bases between. The CDR3 is 14 amino acids. From germline, CDR1 is GTSNPN and CDR2 SVGIG (reference sequence). CDR3 DNA: TGTGCCTGGAGTGACGGACCACGGGACAATGAGCAGTTCTTC. It translates to CAWSDGPRDNEQFF.

This clonotype turned up a few times. The V gene is TRBV10-3, the J gene TRBJ2-3; 10 bases line up with TRBD2. The J segment lost 3 bases and the V segment lost 10 bases, leaving 7 bases of the junction unmatched. The CDR3 is 14 residues long. From germline, CDR1 is ENHRY and CDR2 SYGVKD. The CDR3 region has the DNA TGTGCCACCAGACTACTAGCGGGGACAGATACGCAGTATTTT. It yields the protein CATRLLAGTDTQYF.

V and J are TRBV5-1 and TRBJ2-7; D assignment may be TRBD1 or TRBD2 (5 bases each). Trimming shortened V by 9 bases and J by 0 bases, and 16 bases separated the two germline ends. Germline CDR1 SGHRS, CDR2 YFSETQ. The CDR3 has 14 residues. CDR3 in DNA: TGCGCCACCGCTTGGGGGACGTCCTCCTACGAGCAGTACTTC. It translates to CATAWGTSSYEQYF. The full variable domain, with the rest looked up from reference TRBV5-1 and TRBJ2-7, is KAGVTQTPRYLIKTRGQQVTLSCSPISGHRSVSWYQQTPGQGLQFLFEYFSETQRNKGNFPGRFSGRQFSNSRSEMNVSTLELGDSALYLCATAWGTSSYEQYFGPGTRLTVT.

This clonotype was seen many times. The gene calls are TRBV12-3 or TRBV12-4 and TRBJ2-2; possible D gene TRBD2, 5 bases. V dropped 3 bases and J dropped 7 bases, with 12 bases sitting between them. The CDR3 sequence is 14 residues long. The CDR3 here is CASSLAGDGGELFF. The CDR3 DNA reads as TGTGCCAGCAGTTTGGCCGGGGATGGCGGGGAGCTGTTTTTT.

Ten or more counts support this clonotype. The chain combines TRBV28 with TRBJ2-1, with 7 nucleotides matching TRBD2. The CDR3 is 14 residues long. CDR1 is MDHEN and CDR2 is SYDVKM in the germline V gene. Losses at the gene ends were 5 bases for V and 7 bases for J; bases not matched to a gene: 8. CDR3 DNA: TGTGCCAGCAGTGGCGGGAGAGAGGGAAATGAGCAGTTCTTC. It translates to CASSGGREGNEQFF.

Comments on this clonotype: This may be a read error, as it is one base from a much larger clone. The CDR3 does not end in the conserved phenylalanine or tryptophan, so this is likely a read error. The chain couples TRBV7-2 to TRBJ1-1, with D possibly TRBD1 on 5 matching bases. V shed 4 bases and J shed 0 bases, with 6 bases lying between them. Germline CDR1 SGHTA, CDR2 FQGNSA. CDR3 length: 13 amino acids. CDR3 coding DNA: TGTGCCAGCAGCTCGACAGTGAACACTGAAGCTTTCTAT. It encodes CASSSTVNTEAFY.

CDR3 protein: CASSYRTSIHEQFF. In nucleotides, the CDR3 is TGTGCCAGCAGCTACAGGACTAGCATCCATGAGCAGTTCTTC. The chain carries TRBV12-3 or TRBV12-4 and TRBJ2-1; 8 positions agree with TRBD2. The V segment lost 6 bases and the J segment 8 bases; nucleotides outside the gene matches: 9. The CDR3 contains 14 residues.

This clonotype was counted many times. This chain connects TRBV5-1 to TRBJ2-7; D might be TRBD2 (5 bases). CDR1 and CDR2 (germline): SGHRS, YFSETQ. The CDR3 has 17 residues. V lost 0 bases, J lost 4 bases, and 20 bases lay in between. CDR3 protein: CASSLAGVTGLGYEQYF. The DNA for the CDR3 is TGCGCCAGCAGCTTGGCCGGGGTAACTGGCCTAGGGTACGAGCAGTACTTC.

This chain links TRBV10-3 with TRBJ2-4; 12 positions agree with TRBD2. Trimming cost V 2 bases and J 0 bases; bases outside gene matches: 5. The CDR3 consists of 18 residues. Germline CDR1 and CDR2: ENHRY and SYGVKD. For the CDR3, the DNA is TGTGCCATCAGTGAGGGACTAGCGGGGTCTTTAGCCAAAAACATTCAGTACTTC. Translating it yields CAISEGLAGSLAKNIQYF.

Ten or more counts support this clonotype. J is TRBJ2-3 and V is TRBV7-3; 8 bases line up with TRBD1. CDR3 length equals 15 residues. V dropped 5 bases and J dropped 3; count of bases not matched to a gene: 7. Per the germline V gene, CDR1 is SGHTA and CDR2 is FQGTGA. The CDR3 loop is CASSPGQGHTDTQYF. The CDR3 nucleotides read TGTGCCAGCAGCCCAGGACAGGGCCATACAGATACGCAGTATTTT.

CDR3 protein: CASSLADSAFF. The CDR3 region has the DNA TGTGCCAGCAGCTTAGCGGACAGTGCTTTCTTT. The chain carries TRBV11-1 and TRBJ1-1; tentatively, D is TRBD1 (6 bases). CDR3 length: 11 residues. V was pared by 0 bases and J by 11 bases, with 7 bases between. Per germline, CDR1 SGHAT and CDR2 FQDESV (reference sequence).

There are a few counts of this clonotype. The gene calls are TRBV10-3 and TRBJ2-3; D may match TRBD1 or TRBD2 (5 bases each). Trimming took off 4 bases at V and 2 bases at J, with 10 bases between the two ends. This CDR3 comprises 14 residues. Per the germline V gene, CDR1 is ENHRY and CDR2 is SYGVKD. The CDR3 protein is CAISAGTTTDTQYF. The CDR3 DNA reads as TGTGCCATCAGTGCTGGGACCACCACAGATACGCAGTATTTT.

This clonotype turned up a few times. The chain couples TRBV12-3 or TRBV12-4 to TRBJ1-2; D not resolved. The CDR3 length is 15 residues. With 2 bases removed from V and 1 base from J, the gap between germline ends came to 11 bases. CDR3 nucleotides: TGTGCCAGCAGTTTATGGGCAGAAAGTAACTATGGCTACACCTTC. Protein product: CASSLWAESNYGYTF.

The CDR3 loop is CASSSLTGTDIQYF. The DNA for the CDR3 is TGTGCCAGCAGTTCCCTGACAGGGACGGACATTCAGTACTTC. V and J are TRBV28 and TRBJ2-4; 7 bases fit TRBD1. The ends lost 4 bases at V and 8 bases at J; junction bases unmatched: 8. Germline V CDR1 and CDR2: MDHEN, SYDVKM. This CDR3 has 14 amino acids.

The V and J genes are TRBV6-1 and TRBJ1-2; 8 nucleotides line up with TRBD1. This CDR3 spans 15 amino acids. With 0 bases clipped from V and 5 bases from J, the junction kept 5 bases outside the gene matches. The germline V gene has CDR1 MNHNS and CDR2 SASEGT. CDR3 residues: CASSEAAGGAYGYTF. In DNA, the CDR3 is TGTGCCAGCAGTGAAGCGGCAGGGGGCGCATATGGCTACACCTTC.

This clonotype appeared a few times. The chain's CDR3 is CASSQGLAGPGWGTGELFF. DNA for the CDR3: TGTGCCAGCAGCCAAGGACTAGCGGGCCCCGGCTGGGGCACCGGGGAGCTGTTTTTT. This rearrangement joins TRBV3-1 to TRBJ2-2, with 10 bases aligning to TRBD2. The CDR3 length is 19 residues. V shed 1 base, J shed 4 bases, and the junction held 12 bases outside the gene matches. CDR1 and CDR2 from the germline V gene are LGHDT and YNNKEL (reference sequence).

This clonotype was observed many times. The chain employs TRBV2 and TRBJ2-7; 10 positions agree with TRBD2. This CDR3 has 13 residues. Germline assignment: CDR1 SNHLY and CDR2 FYNNEI. The ends lost 6 bases at V and 2 bases at J; junction bases unmatched: 1. The chain's CDR3 is CASRTSGPYEQYF. The CDR3, as DNA: TGTGCCAGCAGGACTAGCGGGCCCTACGAGCAGTACTTC.